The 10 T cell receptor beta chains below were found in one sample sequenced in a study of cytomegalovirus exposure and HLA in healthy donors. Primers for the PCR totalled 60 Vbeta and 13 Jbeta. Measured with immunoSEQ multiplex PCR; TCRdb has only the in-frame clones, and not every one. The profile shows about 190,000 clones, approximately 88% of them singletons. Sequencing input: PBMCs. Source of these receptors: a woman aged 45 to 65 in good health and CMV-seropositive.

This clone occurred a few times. CDR3 DNA: TGTGCCAGCAGCTTAGATCAGGTTTCGAACACCGGGGAGCTGTTTTTT. This encodes CASSLDQVSNTGELFF. V and J are TRBV7-2 and TRBJ2-2; no reliable D call. The CDR3 is 16 amino acids. V gave up 1 base and J gave up 0 bases, with 9 bases separating them. The germline gives CDR1 SGHTA, CDR2 FQGNSA.

This chain's CDR3 is CASMTSGGGGELFF. In DNA form, the CDR3 reads TGTGCCAGCATGACTAGCGGGGGAGGCGGGGAGCTGTTTTTT. The chain carries TRBV25-1 and TRBJ2-2, with 12 bases matching TRBD2. Unmatched junction bases numbered 4, after V lost 7 bases and J lost 7 bases. The CDR3 is 14 residues long. The V gene's germline CDR1 is MGHDK and CDR2 SYGVNS.

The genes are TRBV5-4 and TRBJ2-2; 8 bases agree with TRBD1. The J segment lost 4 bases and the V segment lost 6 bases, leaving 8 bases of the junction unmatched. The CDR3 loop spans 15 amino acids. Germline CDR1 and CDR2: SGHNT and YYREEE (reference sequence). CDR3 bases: TGTGCCAGCAACCAGGGGGCGGGCGGCACCGGGGAGCTGTTTTTT. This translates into CASNQGAGGTGELFF.

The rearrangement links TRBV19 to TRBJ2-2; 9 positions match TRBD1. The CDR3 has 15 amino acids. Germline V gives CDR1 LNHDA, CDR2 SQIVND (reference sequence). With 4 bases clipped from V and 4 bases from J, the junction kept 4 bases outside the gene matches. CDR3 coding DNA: TGTGCCAGTAGTACCCGGACAGGGGCCACCGGGGAGCTGTTTTTT. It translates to CASSTRTGATGELFF. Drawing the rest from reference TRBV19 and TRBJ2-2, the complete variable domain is DGGITQSPKYLFRKEGQNVTLSCEQNLNHDAMYWYRQDPGQGLRLIYYSQIVNDFQKGDIAEGYSVSREKKESFPLTVTSAQKNPTAFYLCASSTRTGATGELFFGEGSRLTVL.

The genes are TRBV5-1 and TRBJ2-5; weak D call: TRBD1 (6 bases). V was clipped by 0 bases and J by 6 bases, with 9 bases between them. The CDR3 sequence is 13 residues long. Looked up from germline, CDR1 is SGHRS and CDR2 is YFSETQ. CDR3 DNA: TGCGCCAGCAGCTTGGGGGGGCAAAAGACCCAGTACTTC. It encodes CASSLGGQKTQYF.

DNA of the CDR3: TGTGCCAGCAGCTTAGCTCGGGGGAGGGCCCCCCAAGAGACCCAGTACTTC. This codes for CASSLARGRAPQETQYF. This rearrangement joins TRBV7-9 to TRBJ2-5, with TRBD2 matching 7 bases. The CDR3 extends over 17 amino acids. Germline V CDR1 and CDR2: SEHNR, FQNEAQ (reference sequence). The trim removed 0 bases at V and 1 base at J, leaving 8 bases unmatched.

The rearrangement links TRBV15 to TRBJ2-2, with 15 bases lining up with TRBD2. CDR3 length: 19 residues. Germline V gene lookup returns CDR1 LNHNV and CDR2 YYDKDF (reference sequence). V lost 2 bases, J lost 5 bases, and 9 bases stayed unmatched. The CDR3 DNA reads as TGTGCCACCAGCAGACTTGGACTAGCGGGGGGGCTCGGGACCGGGGAGCTGTTTTTT. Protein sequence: CATSRLGLAGGLGTGELFF.

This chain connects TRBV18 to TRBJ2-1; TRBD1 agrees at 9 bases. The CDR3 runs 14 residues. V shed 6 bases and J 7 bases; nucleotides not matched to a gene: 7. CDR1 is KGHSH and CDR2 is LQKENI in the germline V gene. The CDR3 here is CASSRTGDVNEQFF. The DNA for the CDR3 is TGTGCCAGCTCGCGGACAGGGGACGTAAATGAGCAGTTCTTC.

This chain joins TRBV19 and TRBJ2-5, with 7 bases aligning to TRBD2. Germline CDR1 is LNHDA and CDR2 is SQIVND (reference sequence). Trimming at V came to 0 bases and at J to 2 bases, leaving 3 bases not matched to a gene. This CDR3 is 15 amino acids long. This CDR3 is CASSIEGGRQETQYF. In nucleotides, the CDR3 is TGTGCCAGTAGTATAGAGGGGGGGAGGCAAGAGACCCAGTACTTC.

CDR3 sequence: CASSIKGRPGDTGELFF. The CDR3 nucleotides are TGTGCCAGTAGTATCAAAGGCCGACCGGGGGACACCGGGGAGCTGTTTTTT. V is TRBV19 and J is TRBJ2-2, with a possible D match to TRBD2 (6 bases). The CDR3 consists of 17 residues. V was cut by 3 bases and J by 3 bases, with 17 bases left in between. Germline loops: CDR1 LNHDA, CDR2 SQIVND (reference sequence).